This TCR beta chain stems from a study of blood T cell repertoires in COVID-19. As for the study in general: The origin of the acute and convalescent COVID-19 samples was the United States, Italy and Spain.

Trimming shortened V by 2 bases and J by 7 bases, and 14 bases separated the two germline ends. The CDR3 runs to 15 residues. Germline V gene lookup returns CDR1 LNHDA and CDR2 SQIVND (reference sequence). This clone was counted only a few times. In the authors' workflow: Amplifying reference gene primers gave estimates of nucleated cell counts. Using immunoSEQ multiplex PCR, the repertoire was profiled, and TCRdb retains in-frame clones only, with some absent. The DNA was the basis for D and trimming; V, J and clone size are from that table. The sample includes some 270,000 clones, about 89% of them seen just once.

Input material: peripheral blood. This sequence originates from a man aged 30-40 years with acute or convalescent COVID-19. J is TRBJ1-4 and V is TRBV19; no clear D gene. Here the CDR3 DNA reads TGTGCCAGTAGTATATATGGCAGATGGAGTGAAAAACTGTTTTTT. As protein: CASSIYGRWSEKLFF.